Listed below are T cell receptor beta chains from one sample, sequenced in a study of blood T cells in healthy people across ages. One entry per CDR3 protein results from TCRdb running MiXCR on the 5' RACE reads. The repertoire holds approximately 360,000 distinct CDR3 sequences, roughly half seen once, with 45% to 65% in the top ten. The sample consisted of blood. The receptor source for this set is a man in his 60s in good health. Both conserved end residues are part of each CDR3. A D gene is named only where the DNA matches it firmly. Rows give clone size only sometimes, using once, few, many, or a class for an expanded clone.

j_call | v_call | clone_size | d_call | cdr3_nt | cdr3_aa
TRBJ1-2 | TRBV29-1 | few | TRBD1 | TGCAGCGTCCCGGGACAGGGGTCCGGCTATGGCTACACCTTC | CSVPGQGSGYGYTF
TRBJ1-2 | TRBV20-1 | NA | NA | TGCAGTGCTAGAGAACGGGGCAGGGTTAACTATGGCTACACCTTC | CSARERGRVNYGYTF
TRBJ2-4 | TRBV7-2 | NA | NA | TGTGCCAGCAGCTTAGATCTAGAGCTCATAGCCAAAAACATTCAGTACTTC | CASSLDLELIAKNIQYF
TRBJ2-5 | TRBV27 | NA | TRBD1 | TGTGCCAGCCGCTCTACGACAGGGAAAGGCGAGACCCAGTACTTC | CASRSTTGKGETQYF
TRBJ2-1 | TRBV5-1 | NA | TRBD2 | TGCGCCAGCAGCTTTGTTCGGGAGGCGAGAGGCAATGAGCAGTTCTTC | CASSFVREARGNEQFF
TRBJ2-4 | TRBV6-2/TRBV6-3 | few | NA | TGTGCCAGCAGTTACTCGGGAGTAAAAAACATTCAGTACTTC | CASSYSGVKNIQYF
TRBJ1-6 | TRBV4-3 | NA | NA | TGCGCCAGCAGCCAAGGGGGTCAGGGAAATAATTCACCCCTCCACTTT | CASSQGGQGNNSPLHF
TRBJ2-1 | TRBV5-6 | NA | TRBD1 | TGTGCCAGCAGCCCAACCGACAGGGCCTACAGGAATGAGCAGTTCTTC | CASSPTDRAYRNEQFF
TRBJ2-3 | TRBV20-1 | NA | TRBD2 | TGCAGTGCTAGGACTAGCGGGAGGGCCCCAGATACGCAGTATTTT | CSARTSGRAPDTQYF
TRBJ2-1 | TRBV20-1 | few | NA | TGCAGTGGCCGGCTGAGCTCCTACAATGAGCAGTTCTTC | CSGRLSSYNEQFF
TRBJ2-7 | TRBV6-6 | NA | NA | TGTGCCAGCAGCCGCGGACAGCTTGCCCCCTACGAGCAGTACTTC | CASSRGQLAPYEQYF
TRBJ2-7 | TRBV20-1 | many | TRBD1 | TGCAGTGCTCGACAGGGGGCCCGCGAGCAGTACTTC | CSARQGAREQYF
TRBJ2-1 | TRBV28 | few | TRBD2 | TGTGCCAGCAGTGCCCCGGGACTAGCTCGTGATGAGCAGTTCTTC | CASSAPGLARDEQFF
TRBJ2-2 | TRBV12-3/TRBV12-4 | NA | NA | TGTGCCAGCAGACCTCGGGGCACCGGGGAGCTGTTTTTT | CASRPRGTGELFF
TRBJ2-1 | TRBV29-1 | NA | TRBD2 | TGCAGCTCTGGAACTAGCGGGGACCGTCACAATGAGCAGTTCTTC | CSSGTSGDRHNEQFF
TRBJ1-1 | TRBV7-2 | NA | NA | TGTGCCAGCAGCGCTCGGATGGGCACTGAAGCTTTCTTT | CASSARMGTEAFF
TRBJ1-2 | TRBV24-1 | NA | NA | TGTGCCACCAGTGATTTAGGCAGGAACTATGGCTACACCTTC | CATSDLGRNYGYTF
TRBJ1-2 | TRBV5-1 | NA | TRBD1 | TGCGCCAGCAGCCTGACAGGGTTGCAGTATGGCTACACCTTC | CASSLTGLQYGYTF
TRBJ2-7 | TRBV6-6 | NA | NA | TGTGCCAGCAGACGAGAGGGGACGGGTGAGCAGTACTTC | CASRREGTGEQYF
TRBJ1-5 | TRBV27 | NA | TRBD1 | TGTGCCAGCAGTTTCCTTCGGACAGGCCTTAATCAGCCCCAGCATTTT | CASSFLRTGLNQPQHF
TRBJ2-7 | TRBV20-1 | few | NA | TGCAGTGCTAGGCCCACCAGCGGGTTAACCTACGAGCAGTACTTC | CSARPTSGLTYEQYF
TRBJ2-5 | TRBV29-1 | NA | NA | TGCAGCGTGCGTAAACCGGGGCCACAGCAAGAGACCCAGTACTTC | CSVRKPGPQQETQYF
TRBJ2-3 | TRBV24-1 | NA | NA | TGTGCCACCAGTGAGGCCTGGGACGGGTCCACGCAGTATTTT | CATSEAWDGSTQYF
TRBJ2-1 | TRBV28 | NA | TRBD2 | TGTGCCAGCAGCAAGGTAGCGGGAGGGGTTGGCTACAATGAGCAGTTCTTC | CASSKVAGGVGYNEQFF
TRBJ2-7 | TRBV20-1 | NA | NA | TGCAGTGCTAGAGATCAAGGAGGGGGCCGTCCCGACGAGCAGTACTTC | CSARDQGGGRPDEQYF
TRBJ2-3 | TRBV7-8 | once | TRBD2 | TGTGCCAGCAGCTTAAGAACTAGCGGAGGCACAGATACGCAGTATTTT | CASSLRTSGGTDTQYF
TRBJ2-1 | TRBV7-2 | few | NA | TGTGCCAGCAGCTTGGCCACTTACAATGAGCAGTTCTTC | CASSLATYNEQFF
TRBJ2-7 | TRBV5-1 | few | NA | TGCGCCAGCAGCTGGGGGTCGGGGAACGAGCAGTACTTC | CASSWGSGNEQYF
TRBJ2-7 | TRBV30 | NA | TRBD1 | TGTGCCTGGAGGACAGGGGGGTTATCCTACGAGCAGTACTTC | CAWRTGGLSYEQYF
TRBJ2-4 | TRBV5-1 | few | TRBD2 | TGCGCCAGCAGCCCCCCGGGGGGGGATGATCTGTACTTC | CASSPPGGDDLYF
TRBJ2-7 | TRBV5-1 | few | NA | TGCGCCAGCAGCCTAGGAGAAGGGGGCTACGAGCAGTACTTC | CASSLGEGGYEQYF
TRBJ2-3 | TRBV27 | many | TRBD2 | TGTGCCAGCAGACTAGCGGGAGGGCAGGGAGATACGCAGTATTTT | CASRLAGGQGDTQYF
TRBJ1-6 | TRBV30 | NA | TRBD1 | TGTGCCTGGAGTTCAACGACGGGACAGTCGAATTCACCCCTCCACTTT | CAWSSTTGQSNSPLHF
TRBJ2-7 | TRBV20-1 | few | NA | TGCAGTGCCATCAGGCCACAGGGATCCTACGAGCAGTACTTC | CSAIRPQGSYEQYF
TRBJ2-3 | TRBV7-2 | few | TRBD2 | TGTGCCAGCAGCTGGGCCGGGACTAGCGGCACAGATACGCAGTATTTT | CASSWAGTSGTDTQYF
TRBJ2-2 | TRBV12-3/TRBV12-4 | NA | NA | TGTGCCAGCAGAGCCCGACATAGGGAGCTGTTTTTT | CASRARHRELFF
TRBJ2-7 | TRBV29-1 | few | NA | TGCAGCGCCGGACAGCTCTACGAGCAGTACTTC | CSAGQLYEQYF
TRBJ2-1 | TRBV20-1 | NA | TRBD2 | TGCAGTGCTAGAGCCTGGACGAGCGGGGAGTTCTTC | CSARAWTSGEFF
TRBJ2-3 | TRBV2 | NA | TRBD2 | TGTGCCAGCAGCGGGGGGGGACTAGCGTCTAGGGATACGCAGTATTTT | CASSGGGLASRDTQYF
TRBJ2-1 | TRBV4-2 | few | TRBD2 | TGTGCCAGCAGCCAAGAGACGCTAGCGGGAATGCAGTTCTTC | CASSQETLAGMQFF
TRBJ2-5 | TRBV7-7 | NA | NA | TGTGCTAGCAGCTTAAATAAGGTTACTCAAGAGACCCAGTACTTC | CASSLNKVTQETQYF
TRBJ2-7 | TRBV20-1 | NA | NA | TGCAGTGCTAGTAACCAGGCCCCCTACGAGCAGTACTTC | CSASNQAPYEQYF
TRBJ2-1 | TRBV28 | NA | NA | TGTGCCAGCAGTTTATGGGGGGCGCCCGGGAATGAGCAGTTCTTC | CASSLWGAPGNEQFF
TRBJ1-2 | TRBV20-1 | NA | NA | TGCAGTGCTAGCGGAGGGGCAGGGGTTGGCTACACCTTC | CSASGGAGVGYTF
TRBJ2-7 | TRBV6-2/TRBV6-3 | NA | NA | TGTGCCAGCACTCCCCGGGGAGCGTTGTCCTACGAGCAGTACTTC | CASTPRGALSYEQYF
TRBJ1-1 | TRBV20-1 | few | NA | TGCAGTGCCCACCGGATCACTGAAGCTTTCTTT | CSAHRITEAFF
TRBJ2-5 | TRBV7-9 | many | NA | TGTGCCAGCAGCTTAGTTCGGTTTCCGAGTGGGATAGGTCAAGAGACCCAGTACTTC | CASSLVRFPSGIGQETQYF
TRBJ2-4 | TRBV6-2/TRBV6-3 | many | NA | TGTGCCAGCTGTAATACCGGACCGCCCGACACGGGGGTTCAGTACTTC | CASCNTGPPDTGVQYF
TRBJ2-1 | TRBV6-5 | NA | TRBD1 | TGTGCCAGCAGTTCGGACAGGGTTAATGAGCAGTTCTTC | CASSSDRVNEQFF
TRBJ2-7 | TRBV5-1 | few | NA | TGCGCCAGCAGCTTCTCACCGGGACGGATCTACGAGCAGTACTTC | CASSFSPGRIYEQYF
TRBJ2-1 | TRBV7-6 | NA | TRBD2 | TGTGCCAGCAGCAAACCCGCGGGAGGCGTGGGGGTTCATGAGCAGTTCTTC | CASSKPAGGVGVHEQFF
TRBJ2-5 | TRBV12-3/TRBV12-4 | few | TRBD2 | TGTGCCAGCAGTTTGGGGCTAGCGGGTTCTAGAGAGACCCAGTACTTC | CASSLGLAGSRETQYF
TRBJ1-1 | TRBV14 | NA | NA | TGTGCCAGCAGCCAACTGTCTTGGAACACTGAAGCTTTCTTT | CASSQLSWNTEAFF
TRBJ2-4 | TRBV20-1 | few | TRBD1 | TGCAGTGCTAGAGATCAGGGGGCGGCCAAAAACATTCAGTACTTC | CSARDQGAAKNIQYF
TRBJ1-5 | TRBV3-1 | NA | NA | TGTGCCAGCAGCGGGGCCCTCGGGAATCAGCCCCAGCATTTT | CASSGALGNQPQHF
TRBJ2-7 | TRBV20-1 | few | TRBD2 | TGCAGTGCTAGCCCTAGCGGGCGTCCCTACGAGCAGTACTTC | CSASPSGRPYEQYF
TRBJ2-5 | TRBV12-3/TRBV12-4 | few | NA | TGTGCCAGCACCCTTTACAGGGCTAGAAACGAAGAGACCCAGTACTTC | CASTLYRARNEETQYF
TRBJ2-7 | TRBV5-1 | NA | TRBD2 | TGCGCCAGCAGCTCGGGGTCGGGGGGACGACCCTACGAGCAGTACTTC | CASSSGSGGRPYEQYF
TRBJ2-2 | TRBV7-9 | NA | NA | TGTGCCAGCAGCTTAGCTGAAGGGTCCGGGGAGCTGTTTTTT | CASSLAEGSGELFF